The clone carrying this T cell receptor (beta chain) has just a few counts. Its target is unknown. At least 7 million PBMCs were isolated per sample. The data derive from a study of blood T cells in healthy people across ages. Sample-barcoded 5' priming and a J-beta primer mix drove a second PCR of roughly 6 to 12 cycles. TCRdb processed the 5' RACE reads anew with MiXCR; each CDR3 protein has one entry. The sample records 600,000 or so distinct CDR3 sequences, roughly 30% being singletons. This CDR3 has 15 amino acids. Germline V gene lookup returns CDR1 GTSNPN and CDR2 SVGIG (reference sequence). Germline trimming cut 4 bases from V and 0 bases from J; bases unmatched to any gene: 4. Study-wide results and limits: Per million T cells, TCR beta diversity dropped roughly linearly as age increased. Relative to aged donors, long-lived donors carried more naive CD4+ cells and displayed higher diversity.

V gene TRBV30 combines with J gene TRBJ2-3; 10 bases line up with TRBD2. Material for sequencing was blood. The receptor was derived from a woman older than 75 in good health. The CDR3 region has the DNA TGTGCCTGGAATATAGCGGGGGGAAGCACAGATACGCAGTATTTT. Encoded protein: CAWNIAGGSTDTQYF.